This T cell receptor beta chain was recorded in a study of graft-versus-host responses after intestinal transplantation. In regard to this clone: Its antigen is unidentified.

CDR3 size: 16 residues. CDR1 is SGHRS and CDR2 is YFSETQ in the germline V gene. The V and J ends lost 0 bases and 2 bases, in that order; junction bases with no gene match: 5. Profiled with immunoSEQ multiplex PCR; TCRdb holds only in-frame clones, not every one. Of 80,000 to 100,000 clones in the sample, 70% to 90% were seen once. General study results and limits: There was an association between peak levels of circulating GvH clones and early post-transplant HvG declines. In patients with graft-donor T cell macrochimerism, allograft graft-versus-host to host-versus-graft clonal ratios were high.

The sample here was unstimulated CD4+ T cells sorted from spleen or lymph node cells, taken before intestinal transplant. This clonotype was obtained from a human donor who received an intestinal transplant. This chain connects TRBV5-1 to TRBJ1-1; 9 bases match TRBD1. In nucleotides, the CDR3 is TGCGCCAGCAGCTTGGGGACAGGGGAGGGTAACACTGAAGCTTTCTTT. It encodes CASSLGTGEGNTEAFF.